This T cell receptor beta chain was identified in a study of T-cell reconstitution after alpha-beta-depleted transplantation in children. The length of the CDR3 is 16 residues. The V gene lost 5 bases and the J gene lost 1 base, with 14 bases spanning the gap. This clonotype was detected many times. What it binds is unknown. Preparation of the TCRbeta library used unique molecular identifiers. TCRdb passed the PCR reads through MiXCR, listing each CDR3 protein once. The data show hundreds of thousands of distinct CDR3 sequences, with under 30% seen just once and roughly 2.6% held by the top ten. Study-wide results and caveats: Several patients had high TCRbeta diversity at day 60; it came from surviving recipient T cells and thymic progenitors. Reported findings indicate that, about two months after transplant, alpha-beta T cells came from several hundred expanded clones, which were derived from non-depleted graft cells. Among T cells one year after transplant, newly produced cells accounted for most counts and diversity.

This sample comprised PBMCs, obtained before TCRalphabeta/CD19-depleted stem cell transplant. The TCR was taken from a girl aged 2 to 9 with Fanconi anemia, due to receive a stem cell transplant. The chain couples TRBV12-3 or TRBV12-4 to TRBJ2-2, with D maybe TRBD2 (6 bases). The CDR3 DNA reads as TGTGCCAGCAGTCCTCTCGCGGGGAAGAACACCGGGGAGCTGTTTTTT. It is translated as CASSPLAGKNTGELFF.